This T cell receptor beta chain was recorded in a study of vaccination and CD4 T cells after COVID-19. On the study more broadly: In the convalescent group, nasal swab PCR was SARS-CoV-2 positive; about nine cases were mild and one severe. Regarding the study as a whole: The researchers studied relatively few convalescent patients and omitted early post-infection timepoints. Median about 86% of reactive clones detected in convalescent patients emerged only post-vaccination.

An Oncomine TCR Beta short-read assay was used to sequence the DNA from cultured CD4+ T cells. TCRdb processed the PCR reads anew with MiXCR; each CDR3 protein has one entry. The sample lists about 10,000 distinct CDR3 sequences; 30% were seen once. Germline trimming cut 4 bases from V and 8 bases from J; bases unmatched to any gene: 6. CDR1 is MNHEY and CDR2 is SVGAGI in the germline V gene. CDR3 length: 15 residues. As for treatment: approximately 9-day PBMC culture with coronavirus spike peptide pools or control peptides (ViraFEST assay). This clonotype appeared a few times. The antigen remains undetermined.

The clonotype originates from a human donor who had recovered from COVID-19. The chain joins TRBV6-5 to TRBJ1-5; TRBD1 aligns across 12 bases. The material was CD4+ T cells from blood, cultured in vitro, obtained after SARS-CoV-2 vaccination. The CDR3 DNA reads TGTGCCAGCAGTTTCGCCGGGACAGGGGGCGAGCCCCAGCATTTT. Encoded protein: CASSFAGTGGEPQHF.